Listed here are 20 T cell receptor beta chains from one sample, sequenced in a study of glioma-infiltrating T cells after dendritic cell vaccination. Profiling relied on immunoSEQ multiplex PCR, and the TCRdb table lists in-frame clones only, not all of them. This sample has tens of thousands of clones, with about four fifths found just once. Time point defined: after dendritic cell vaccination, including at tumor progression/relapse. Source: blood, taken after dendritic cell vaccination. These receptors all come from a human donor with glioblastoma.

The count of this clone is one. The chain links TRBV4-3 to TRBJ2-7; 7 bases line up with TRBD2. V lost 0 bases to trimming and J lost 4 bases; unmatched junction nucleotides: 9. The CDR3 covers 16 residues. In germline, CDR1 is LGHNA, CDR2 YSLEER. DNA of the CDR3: TGCGCCAGCAGCCAAGATCTAGCAGGGAGGGGTTACGAGCAGTACTTC. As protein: CASSQDLAGRGYEQYF.

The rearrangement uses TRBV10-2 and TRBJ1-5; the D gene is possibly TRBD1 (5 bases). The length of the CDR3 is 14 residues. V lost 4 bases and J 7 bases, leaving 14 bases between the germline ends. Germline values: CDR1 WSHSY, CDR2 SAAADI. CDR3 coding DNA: TGCGCCAGCAGTGTAGCCGGGGGTCGGCAGCCCCAGCATTTT. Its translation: CASSVAGGRQPQHF.

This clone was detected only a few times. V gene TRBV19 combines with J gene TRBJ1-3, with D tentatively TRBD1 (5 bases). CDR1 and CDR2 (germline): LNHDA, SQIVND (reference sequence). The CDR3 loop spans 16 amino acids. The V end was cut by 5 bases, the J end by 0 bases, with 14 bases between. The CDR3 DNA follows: TGTGCCAGTAGTTCGGGACGGGAGGACTCTGGAAACACCATATATTTT. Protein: CASSSGREDSGNTIYF. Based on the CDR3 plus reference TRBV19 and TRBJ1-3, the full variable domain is DGGITQSPKYLFRKEGQNVTLSCEQNLNHDAMYWYRQDPGQGLRLIYYSQIVNDFQKGDIAEGYSVSREKKESFPLTVTSAQKNPTAFYLCASSSGREDSGNTIYFGEGSWLTVV.

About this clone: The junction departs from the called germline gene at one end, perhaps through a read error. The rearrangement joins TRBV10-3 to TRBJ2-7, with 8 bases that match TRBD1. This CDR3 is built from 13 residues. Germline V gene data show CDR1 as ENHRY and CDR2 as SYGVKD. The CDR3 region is CASSWTGTVEQYF. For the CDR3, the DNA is TGTGCCAGCAGTTGGACAGGGACTGTTGAGCAGTACTTC.

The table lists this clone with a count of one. In nucleotides, the CDR3 is TGTGCCAGCAGCTTAGGAGGCAGGGCGCACTATGGCTACACCTTC. Protein: CASSLGGRAHYGYTF. V gene TRBV7-9 combines with J gene TRBJ1-2, with D possibly matching TRBD1 (5 bases). Trimming cost V 1 base and J 3 bases, with 12 bases left between them. In germline, CDR1 is SEHNR, CDR2 FQNEAQ (reference sequence). This CDR3 spans 15 amino acids. Combining the CDR3 with reference TRBV7-9 and TRBJ1-2 gives the whole variable domain DTGVSQNPRHKITKRGQNVTFRCDPISEHNRLYWYRQTLGQGPEFLTYFQNEAQLEKSRLLSDRFSAERPKGSFSTLEIQRTEQGDSAMYLCASSLGGRAHYGYTFGSGTRLTVV.

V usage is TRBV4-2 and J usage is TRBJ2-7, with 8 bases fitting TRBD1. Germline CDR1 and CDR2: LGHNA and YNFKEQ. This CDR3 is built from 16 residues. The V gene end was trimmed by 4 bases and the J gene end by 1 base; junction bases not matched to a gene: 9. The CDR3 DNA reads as TGTGCCAGCAGCCCTTTCTCGGGACAGGCGTCCTACGAGCAGTACTTC. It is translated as CASSPFSGQASYEQYF.

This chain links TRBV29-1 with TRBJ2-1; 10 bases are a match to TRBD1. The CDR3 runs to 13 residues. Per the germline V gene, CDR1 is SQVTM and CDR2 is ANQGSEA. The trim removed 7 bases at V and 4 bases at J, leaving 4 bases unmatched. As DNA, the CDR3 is TGCAGCGGTGGACAGGGGGGATACAATGAGCAGTTCTTC. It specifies CSGGQGGYNEQFF.

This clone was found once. CDR3 in amino acids: CASSQDLETGSGELFF. In DNA, the CDR3 is TGCGCCAGCAGCCAAGATTTGGAGACAGGGTCCGGGGAGCTGTTTTTT. This sequence joins TRBV4-1 and TRBJ2-2, with TRBD1 matching 7 bases. This CDR3 spans 16 amino acids. Losses at the gene ends were 0 bases for V and 6 bases for J; bases not matched to a gene: 7. Per the germline V gene, CDR1 is MGHRA and CDR2 is YSYEKL.

The CDR3 DNA reads TGTGCCAGCAGCCCCACTAGCGGGCTCACAGATACGCAGTATTTT. This gives the protein CASSPTSGLTDTQYF. The chain is built from TRBV7-2 and TRBJ2-3; 9 positions match TRBD2. V shed 5 bases, J shed 2 bases, and the junction held 5 bases outside the gene matches. Germline V gene sequence: CDR1 SGHTA, CDR2 FQGNSA. The CDR3 has 15 amino acids.

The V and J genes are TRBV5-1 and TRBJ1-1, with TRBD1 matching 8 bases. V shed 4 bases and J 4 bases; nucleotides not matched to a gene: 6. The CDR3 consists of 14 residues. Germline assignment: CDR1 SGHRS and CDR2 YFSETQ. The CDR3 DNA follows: TGCGCCAGCAGCGGAGACAGGGGAAGCACTGAAGCTTTCTTT. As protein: CASSGDRGSTEAFF. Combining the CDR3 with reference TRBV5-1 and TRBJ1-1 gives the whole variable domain KAGVTQTPRYLIKTRGQQVTLSCSPISGHRSVSWYQQTPGQGLQFLFEYFSETQRNKGNFPGRFSGRQFSNSRSEMNVSTLELGDSALYLCASSGDRGSTEAFFGQGTRLTVV.

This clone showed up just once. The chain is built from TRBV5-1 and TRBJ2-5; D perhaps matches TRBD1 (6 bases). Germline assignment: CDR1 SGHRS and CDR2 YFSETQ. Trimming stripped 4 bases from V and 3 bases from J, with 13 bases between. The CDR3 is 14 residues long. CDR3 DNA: TGCGCCAGCAGCCACAGGGTGGGGGAAGAGACCCAGTACTTC. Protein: CASSHRVGEETQYF. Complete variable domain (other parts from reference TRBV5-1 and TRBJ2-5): KAGVTQTPRYLIKTRGQQVTLSCSPISGHRSVSWYQQTPGQGLQFLFEYFSETQRNKGNFPGRFSGRQFSNSRSEMNVSTLELGDSALYLCASSHRVGEETQYFGPGTRLLVL.

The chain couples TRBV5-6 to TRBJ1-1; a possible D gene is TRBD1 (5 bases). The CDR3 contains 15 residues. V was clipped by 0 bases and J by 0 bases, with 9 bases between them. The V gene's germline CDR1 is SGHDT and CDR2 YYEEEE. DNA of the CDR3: TGTGCCAGCAGCTTGGAGGGGTTATTGAACACTGAAGCTTTCTTT. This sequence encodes CASSLEGLLNTEAFF.

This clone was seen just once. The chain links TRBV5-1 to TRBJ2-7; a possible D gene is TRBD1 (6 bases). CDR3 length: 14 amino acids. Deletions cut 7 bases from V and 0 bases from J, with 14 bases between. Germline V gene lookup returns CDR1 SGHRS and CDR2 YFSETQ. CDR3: CASASTGISYEQYF. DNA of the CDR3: TGCGCCAGCGCCTCTACAGGGATCTCCTACGAGCAGTACTTC.

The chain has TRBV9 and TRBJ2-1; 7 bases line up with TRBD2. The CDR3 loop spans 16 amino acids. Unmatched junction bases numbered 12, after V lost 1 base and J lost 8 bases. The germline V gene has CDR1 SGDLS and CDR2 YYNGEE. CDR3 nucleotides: TGTGCCAGCAGCGTATCCTTCCGGGAGGTCGGGTATGAGCAGTTCTTC. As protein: CASSVSFREVGYEQFF.

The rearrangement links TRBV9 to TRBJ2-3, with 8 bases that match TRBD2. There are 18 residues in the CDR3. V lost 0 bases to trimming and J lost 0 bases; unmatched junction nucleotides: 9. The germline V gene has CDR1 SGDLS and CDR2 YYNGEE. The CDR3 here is CASSVGAGGVGSTDTQYF. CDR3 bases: TGTGCCAGCAGCGTAGGGGCGGGGGGAGTCGGAAGCACAGATACGCAGTATTTT.

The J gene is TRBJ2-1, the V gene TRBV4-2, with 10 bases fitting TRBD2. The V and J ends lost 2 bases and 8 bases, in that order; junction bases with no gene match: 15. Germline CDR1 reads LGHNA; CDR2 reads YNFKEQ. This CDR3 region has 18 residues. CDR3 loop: CASSQRRTVAGGFYEQFF. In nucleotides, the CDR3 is TGTGCCAGCAGCCAAAGGCGGACGGTAGCGGGGGGATTCTATGAGCAGTTCTTC.

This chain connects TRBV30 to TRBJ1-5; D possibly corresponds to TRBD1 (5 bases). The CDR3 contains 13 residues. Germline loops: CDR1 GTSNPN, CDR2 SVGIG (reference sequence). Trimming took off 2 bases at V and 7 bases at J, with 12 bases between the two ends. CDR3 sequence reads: CAWSSGDSQPQHF. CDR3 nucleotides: TGTGCCTGGAGTTCGGGGGATAGCCAGCCCCAGCATTTT.

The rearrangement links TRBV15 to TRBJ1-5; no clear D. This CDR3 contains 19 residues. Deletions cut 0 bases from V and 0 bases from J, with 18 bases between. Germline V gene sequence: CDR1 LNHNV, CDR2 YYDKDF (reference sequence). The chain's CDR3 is CATSRDEDFFRSSNQPQHF. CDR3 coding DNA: TGTGCCACCAGCAGAGATGAAGACTTTTTTAGAAGTAGCAATCAGCCCCAGCATTTT.

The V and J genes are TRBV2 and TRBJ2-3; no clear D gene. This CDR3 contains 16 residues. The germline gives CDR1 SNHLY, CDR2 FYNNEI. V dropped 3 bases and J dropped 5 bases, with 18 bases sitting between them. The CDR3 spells CASSDDPGLFRDTQYF. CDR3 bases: TGTGCCAGCAGTGACGATCCGGGTTTATTCCGAGATACGCAGTATTTT.

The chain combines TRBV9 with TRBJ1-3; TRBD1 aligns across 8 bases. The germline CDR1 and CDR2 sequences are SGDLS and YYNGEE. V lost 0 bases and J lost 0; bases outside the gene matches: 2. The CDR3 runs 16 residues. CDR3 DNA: TGTGCCAGCAGCGTAGGGACAGGGAACTCTGGAAACACCATATATTTT. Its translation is CASSVGTGNSGNTIYF.